This TCR beta chain originates from a study of T-cell memory formation after mild COVID-19 (dated by TCRdb to the early 2020s). With respect to the entire study: TCR sequence clusters from the two donors were found to be largely donor specific. In a couple of donors, T-cell clones that expanded and contracted after mild COVID-19 were tracked by sequencing TCRalpha and TCRbeta repertoires over time. Two young, previously healthy adult volunteers made up the cohort, one male and one female. General conclusions and limits of the study: Some responding clones were detected in pre-infection memory, which suggested that pre-existing cross-reactive memory T cells had joined the SARS-CoV-2 response. Contracting CD4+ clones were found mainly in CM and EM memory subsets, while CD8+ clones were enriched in EMRA. Balanced CD4/CD8 phenotypes were observed for clones contracting from day 15 to 85, whereas a bias towards CD4+ was observed for a second wave of clones expanding from day 15 to 37. SARS-CoV-2 specificity was not confirmed for the second-wave clones peaking on day 37. The study covered only a couple of mild cases, and larger cohorts including severe cases with pre-infection samples were considered necessary.

This clonotype has at least ten counts. It lacks a known antigen. No qualities accompany the bases; no much larger clone lies one base away. TCRdb shows the sequencer as Illumina NovaSeq 6000. Using 5'RACE with constant-segment primers, TCRalpha and TCRbeta cDNA libraries were constructed, with sample barcodes and unique molecular identifiers added in the process. Trizol reagent was used to extract RNA from every sample. Amplification of the libraries took two PCR steps, and the second step added a second sample barcode plus Illumina TruSeq adapters. Sequencing of libraries was performed on an Illumina NovaSeq with 2 x 150 bp paired-end reads. As for the original processing: With migec v1.2.7, reads were demultiplexed and then collapsed into UMI-guided consensus sequences. Using mixcr v2.1.11, the UMI consensuses were aligned to TRA and TRB V and J templates and assembled into clonotypes. A clonotype was counted as expanded or contracted only if both edgeR and NoisET called the change significant, with noise models trained on biological replicates. For edgeR calls, a false discovery rate-adjusted p below 0.01 and a log2 fold-change threshold of 1 were applied. PCA with hierarchical clustering of max-normalized trajectories of the 1000 most abundant clonotypes was used as exploratory dynamics analysis. Separately sequenced CD4+ and CD8+ repertoires were used to assign a CD4 or CD8 phenotype to each responding clone. TCRdb reworked the public reads: Q25 trimming with fastp, MiXCR clone assembly, productive beta chains retained. Identical CDR3 protein sequences are pooled into one entry, listed with their most common genes and DNA. These V and J calls are TCRdb output, not the study's own analysis. The table for this sample lists some 280,000 distinct CDR3 sequences; roughly 17% of them were counted only once. 20% to 25% of the sample is held by the ten biggest clonotypes.

Ficoll-Paque density gradient centrifugation was used to isolate PBMCs. V is reduced by 5 bases and J by 4 bases, leaving a spacing of 14 bases between them. From its cysteine to its phenylalanine, the CDR3 spans 14 amino acids. Only the CDR3 DNA stays, 42 bases, in frame from base 1. The germline V gene specifies SGHVS as CDR1 and FQNEAQ as CDR2. The clonotype originates from a man aged 18 to 30 who had mild COVID-19 (a few samples of this study predate the infection). The sample titles of this study are shuffled in the database, so cell type and time point are left out; the donor was told from shared clones. This chain joins TRBV7-8 to TRBJ1-1; no D gene can be assigned with confidence. Sequencing used PBMCs or a T cell subset sorted from them (not recorded which). The nucleotides are TGTGCCAGCAGCCCCATTTACCGAAGCACTGAAGCTTTCTTT. This gives the protein CASSPIYRSTEAFF.